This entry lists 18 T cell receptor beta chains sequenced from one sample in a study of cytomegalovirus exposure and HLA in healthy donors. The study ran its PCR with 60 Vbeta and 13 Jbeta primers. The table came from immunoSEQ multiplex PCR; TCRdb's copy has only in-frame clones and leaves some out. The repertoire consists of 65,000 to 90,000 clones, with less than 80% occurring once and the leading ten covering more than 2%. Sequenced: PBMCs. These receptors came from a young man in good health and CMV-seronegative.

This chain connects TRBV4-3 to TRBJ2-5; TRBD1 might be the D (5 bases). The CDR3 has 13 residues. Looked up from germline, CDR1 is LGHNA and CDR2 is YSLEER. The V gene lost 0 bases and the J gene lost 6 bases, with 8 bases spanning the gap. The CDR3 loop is CASSQDGAQTQYF. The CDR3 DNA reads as TGCGCCAGCAGCCAAGATGGGGCACAGACCCAGTACTTC.

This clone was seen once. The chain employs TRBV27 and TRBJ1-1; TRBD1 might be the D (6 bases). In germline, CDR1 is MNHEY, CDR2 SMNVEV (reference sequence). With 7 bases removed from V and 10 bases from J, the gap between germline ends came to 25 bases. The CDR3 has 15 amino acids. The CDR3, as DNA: TGTGCCAGCATTTCGTTCGGAGCACAGGGTCTGCGAGCTTTCTTT. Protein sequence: CASISFGAQGLRAFF.

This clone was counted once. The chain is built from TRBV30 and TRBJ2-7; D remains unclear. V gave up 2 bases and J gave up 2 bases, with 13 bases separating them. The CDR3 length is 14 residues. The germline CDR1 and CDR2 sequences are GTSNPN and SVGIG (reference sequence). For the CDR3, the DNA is TGTGCCTGGAGTCTCGGAGTTCCTCCCTACGAGCAGTACTTC. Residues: CAWSLGVPPYEQYF.

The CDR3 region is CASSFRGTVSYEQYF. The CDR3, as DNA: TGTGCCAGCAGTTTCCGGGGGACAGTCTCCTACGAGCAGTACTTC. V usage is TRBV28 and J usage is TRBJ2-7, with D possibly matching TRBD1 (7 bases). The ends were cut back, 3 bases at V and 0 bases at J, with 12 bases in the middle. This CDR3 spans 15 amino acids. CDR1 MDHEN and CDR2 SYDVKM come from the germline V gene. Full variable domain (rest looked up from reference TRBV28 and TRBJ2-7): DVKVTQSSRYLVKRTGEKVFLECVQDMDHENMFWYRQDPGLGLRLIYFSYDVKMKEKGDIPEGYSVSREKKERFSLILESASTNQTSMYLCASSFRGTVSYEQYFGPGTRLTVT.

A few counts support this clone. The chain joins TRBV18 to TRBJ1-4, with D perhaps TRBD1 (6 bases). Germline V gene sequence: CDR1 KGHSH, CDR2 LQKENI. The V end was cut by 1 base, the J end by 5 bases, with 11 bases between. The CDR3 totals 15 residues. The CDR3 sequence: CASSPRSQGNEKLFF. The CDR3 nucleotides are TGTGCCAGCTCACCACGATCACAGGGAAATGAAAAACTGTTTTTT.

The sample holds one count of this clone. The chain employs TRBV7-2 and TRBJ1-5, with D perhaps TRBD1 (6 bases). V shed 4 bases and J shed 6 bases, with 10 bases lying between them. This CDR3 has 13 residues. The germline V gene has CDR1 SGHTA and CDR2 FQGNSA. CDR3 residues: CASSSRGSQPQHF. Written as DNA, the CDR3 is TGTGCCAGCAGCTCAAGGGGGAGTCAGCCCCAGCATTTT.

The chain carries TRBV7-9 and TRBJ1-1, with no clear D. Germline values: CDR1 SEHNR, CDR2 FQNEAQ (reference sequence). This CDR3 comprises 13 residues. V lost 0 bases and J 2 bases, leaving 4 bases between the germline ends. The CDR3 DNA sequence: TGTGCCAGCAGCTTAGCACTCAACACTGAAGCTTTCTTT. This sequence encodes CASSLALNTEAFF.

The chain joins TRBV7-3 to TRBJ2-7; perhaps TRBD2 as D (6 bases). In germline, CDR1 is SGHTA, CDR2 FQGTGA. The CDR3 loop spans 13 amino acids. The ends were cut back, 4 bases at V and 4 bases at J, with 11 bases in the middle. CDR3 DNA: TGTGCCAGCAGCTCCGGGGGAGCGTACGAGCAGTACTTC. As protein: CASSSGGAYEQYF.

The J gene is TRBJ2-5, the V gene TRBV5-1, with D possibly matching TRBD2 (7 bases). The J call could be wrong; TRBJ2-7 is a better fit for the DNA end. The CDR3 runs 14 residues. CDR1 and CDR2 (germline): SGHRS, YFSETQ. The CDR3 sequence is CASSFRGATYEQYF. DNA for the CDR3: TGCGCCAGCAGCTTCCGGGGGGCCACCTACGAGCAGTACTTC.

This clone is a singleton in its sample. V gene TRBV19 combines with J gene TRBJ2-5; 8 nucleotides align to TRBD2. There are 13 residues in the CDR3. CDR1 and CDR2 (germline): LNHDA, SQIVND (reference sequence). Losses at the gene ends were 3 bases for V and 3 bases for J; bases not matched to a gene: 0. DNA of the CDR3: TGTGCCAGTAGTATTAGCGGGAAAGAGACCCAGTACTTC. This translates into CASSISGKETQYF.

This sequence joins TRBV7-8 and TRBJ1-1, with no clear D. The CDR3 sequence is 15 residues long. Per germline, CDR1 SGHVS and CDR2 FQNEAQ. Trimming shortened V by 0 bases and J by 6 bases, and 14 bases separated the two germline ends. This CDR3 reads CASSLAREREAEAFF. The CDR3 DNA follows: TGTGCCAGCAGCTTAGCAAGGGAGCGAGAGGCTGAAGCTTTCTTT.

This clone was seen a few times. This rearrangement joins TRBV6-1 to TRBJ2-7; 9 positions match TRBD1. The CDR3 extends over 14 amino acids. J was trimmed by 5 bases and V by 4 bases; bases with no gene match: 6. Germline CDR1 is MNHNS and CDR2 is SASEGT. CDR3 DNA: TGTGCCAGCAGTGGGGGGGGGACAGGGAACGAGCAGTACTTC. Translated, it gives CASSGGGTGNEQYF.

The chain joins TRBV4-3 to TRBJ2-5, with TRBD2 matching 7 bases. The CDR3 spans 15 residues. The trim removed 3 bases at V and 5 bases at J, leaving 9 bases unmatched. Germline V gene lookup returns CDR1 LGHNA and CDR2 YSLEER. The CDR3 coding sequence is TGCGCCAGCAGCCAGAACGGGGGGAAAGTGGAGACCCAGTACTTC. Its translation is CASSQNGGKVETQYF.

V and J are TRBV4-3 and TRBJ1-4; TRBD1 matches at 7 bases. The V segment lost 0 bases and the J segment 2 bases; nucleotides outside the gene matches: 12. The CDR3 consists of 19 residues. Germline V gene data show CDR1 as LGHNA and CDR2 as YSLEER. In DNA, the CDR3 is TGCGCCAGCAGCCAAGATAGGGCCAGGGGGGAAGCGACTAATGAAAAACTGTTTTTT. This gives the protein CASSQDRARGEATNEKLFF.

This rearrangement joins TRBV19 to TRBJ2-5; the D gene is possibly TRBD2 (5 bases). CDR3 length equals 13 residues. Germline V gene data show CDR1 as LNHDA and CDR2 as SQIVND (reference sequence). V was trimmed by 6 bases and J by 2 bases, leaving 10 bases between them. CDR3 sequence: CASRARGQETQYF. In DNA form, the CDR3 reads TGTGCCAGTAGGGCCCGGGGTCAAGAGACCCAGTACTTC.

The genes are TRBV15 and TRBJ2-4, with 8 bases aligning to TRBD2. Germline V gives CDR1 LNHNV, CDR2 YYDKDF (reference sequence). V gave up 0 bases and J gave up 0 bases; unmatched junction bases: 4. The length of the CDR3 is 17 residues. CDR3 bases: TGTGCCACCAGCAGAGAACTAGCGGCTCTAGCCAAAAACATTCAGTACTTC. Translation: CATSRELAALAKNIQYF.

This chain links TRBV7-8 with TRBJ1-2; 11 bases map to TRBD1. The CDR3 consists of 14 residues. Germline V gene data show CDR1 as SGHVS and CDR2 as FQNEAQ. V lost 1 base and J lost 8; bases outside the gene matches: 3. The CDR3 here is CASSLGRTGGGYTF. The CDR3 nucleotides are TGTGCCAGCAGCTTAGGGAGGACAGGGGGCGGCTACACCTTC.

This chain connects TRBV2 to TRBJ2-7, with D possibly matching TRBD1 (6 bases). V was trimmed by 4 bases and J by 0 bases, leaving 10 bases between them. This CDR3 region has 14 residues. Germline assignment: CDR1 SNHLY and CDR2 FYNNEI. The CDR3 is CASSADRSSYEQYF. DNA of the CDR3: TGTGCCAGCAGTGCCGACAGGAGCTCCTACGAGCAGTACTTC.